This TCR beta chain came from a study of blood T cell repertoires in COVID-19. Trimming pared 0 bases from V and 0 bases from J, leaving 17 bases between. Per the germline V gene, CDR1 is MNHEY and CDR2 is SMNVEV (reference sequence). This CDR3 has 19 residues. Sequencing was performed with immunoSEQ multiplex PCR; in TCRdb, only in-frame clones are kept and a portion is missing. This sample carries about 51,000 clones, approximately 84% of them seen once, and the ten largest clones take approximately 2.5%. The sequence was collected from a man aged 45 to 65 with acute or convalescent COVID-19. The sequenced sample consisted of peripheral blood. The V and J genes are TRBV27 and TRBJ1-4; tentatively, D is TRBD1 (5 bases). The CDR3: CASSLSPDQGLATNEKLFF. CDR3 sequence (DNA): TGTGCCAGCAGTTTATCGCCGGACCAGGGTCTTGCAACTAATGAAAAACTGTTTTTT.